This TCR beta chain is from a study of Graves' ophthalmopathy and Graves' hyperthyroidism. For the study at large: At initial diagnosis, peripheral blood was obtained, and this preceded any treatment.

On this clonotype itself: Its specificity is not known.

In donors with ophthalmopathy, activity was moderate-to-severe, with CAS ≥3, NOSPECS ≥4 and duration under 3 months. Using RNA transcripts, the TCR beta CDR3 regions were amplified. An opening RT-PCR round employed HTBI primers and preceded a second-round multiplex PCR. TCRdb itself ran the multiplex PCR reads through MiXCR, one entry per CDR3 protein. The sample contains over 650,000 distinct CDR3 sequences, 35% to 50% of which appear only once. The study, taken as a whole, reports: A classifier, a 13-signature model, separated ophthalmopathy from stable hyperthyroidism with about 88% sensitivity and less than 83% specificity.

The germline V gene has CDR1 WSHSY and CDR2 SAAADI. Trimming stripped 4 bases from V and 10 bases from J, with 16 bases between. The CDR3 runs 13 residues. This TCR was sampled from an adult man with Graves' ophthalmopathy. Material for sequencing was peripheral blood. The chain has TRBV10-2 and TRBJ2-5; D might be TRBD2 (6 bases). CDR3 residues: CASSVGTPTVQYF. CDR3 DNA: TGCGCCAGCAGTGTTGGGACTCCAACGGTCCAGTACTTC.